The 26 T cell receptor beta chains given below trace back to one sample, sequenced in a study of T-cell memory formation after mild COVID-19. One entry per CDR3 protein, called by TCRdb with MiXCR from the 5' RACE reads. The sample has approximately 260,000 distinct CDR3 sequences; about a sixth are singletons. Sample: PBMCs or a T cell subset sorted from them (not recorded which). The receptors shown here come from a man younger than 35 who had mild COVID-19 (a few samples of this study predate the infection). Cell type and time point are not known.

This clonotype was found a few times. The chain has TRBV5-1 and TRBJ2-2; 7 bases map to TRBD1. Germline lookup yields CDR1 SGHRS and CDR2 YFSETQ. The CDR3 is made up of 16 amino acids. The trim removed 3 bases at V and 6 bases at J, leaving 11 bases unmatched. CDR3 protein: CASSSQTNRGAGELFF. The CDR3 DNA reads TGCGCCAGCAGCTCCCAAACTAACAGGGGCGCCGGGGAGCTGTTTTTT.

This chain links TRBV29-1 with TRBJ1-2, with D perhaps matching TRBD1 (5 bases). CDR1 is SQVTM, CDR2 ANQGSEA, per germline. The CDR3 totals 13 residues. Trimming pared 4 bases from V and 4 bases from J, leaving 13 bases between. In nucleotides, the CDR3 is TGCAGCGTTGTAGGGGTCCAGACCTATGGCTACACCTTC. Its translation is CSVVGVQTYGYTF.

The chain links TRBV4-1 to TRBJ2-7; D is undetermined. The ends were cut back, 4 bases at V and 2 bases at J, with 12 bases in the middle. Germline V gives CDR1 MGHRA, CDR2 YSYEKL. This CDR3 contains 14 residues. The CDR3 sequence: CASSPSEGTYEQYF. The CDR3 coding sequence is TGCGCCAGCAGCCCGTCCGAAGGGACCTACGAGCAGTACTTC.

The genes are TRBV10-2 and TRBJ2-7; the D is unclear. Germline CDR1 reads WSHSY; CDR2 reads SAAADI. Trimming removed 0 bases at V and 8 bases at J, with 8 bases between. This CDR3 has 12 residues. Here the CDR3 reads CASSESAGQQYF. The CDR3 coding sequence is TGCGCCAGCAGTGAGTCGGCAGGCCAGCAGTACTTC.

CDR3 bases: TGCAGCGTTGGGGAAGGGCACTCACCCCTCCACTTT. This codes for CSVGEGHSPLHF. J is TRBJ1-6 and V is TRBV29-1; no clear D gene. Germline CDR1 is SQVTM and CDR2 is ANQGSEA. This CDR3 has 12 residues. V dropped 4 bases and J dropped 10 bases, with 11 bases sitting between them.

This clonotype was counted between two and nine times. The gene calls are TRBV7-9 and TRBJ2-1; D remains ambiguous. CDR3 length equals 11 residues. The germline gives CDR1 SEHNR, CDR2 FQNEAQ (reference sequence). Trimming cost V 5 bases and J 6 bases, with 5 bases left between them. Written as DNA, the CDR3 is TGTGCCAGCAGCCTTCCCAATGAGCAGTTCTTC. Translating it yields CASSLPNEQFF.

J is TRBJ2-7 and V is TRBV7-9; D is undetermined. From germline, CDR1 is SEHNR and CDR2 FQNEAQ (reference sequence). Trimming stripped 5 bases from V and 3 bases from J, with 8 bases between. CDR3 length equals 12 residues. The CDR3 spells CASSPVLYEQYF. In DNA form, the CDR3 reads TGTGCCAGCAGCCCTGTCCTCTACGAGCAGTACTTC.

This clonotype was counted only a few times. The chain uses TRBV12-3 or TRBV12-4 and TRBJ2-5; D call uncertain. V gave up 8 bases and J gave up 2 bases, with 12 bases separating them. The CDR3 sequence is 13 residues long. Here the CDR3 DNA reads TGTGCCAGCCTACGCACCCGACAAGAGACCCAGTACTTC. Translation: CASLRTRQETQYF.

The chain joins TRBV5-1 to TRBJ1-5; maybe TRBD1 (6 bases). Trimming left V 4 bases short and J 1 base short, with 15 bases between. This CDR3 is 16 amino acids long. The V gene's germline CDR1 is SGHRS and CDR2 YFSETQ. The chain's CDR3 is CASSEGGAFSNQPQHF. The CDR3 nucleotides read TGCGCCAGCAGCGAGGGGGGGGCCTTCAGCAATCAGCCCCAGCATTTT.

This clonotype was observed a few times. The chain links TRBV7-2 to TRBJ2-5; 7 bases are a match to TRBD1. The V gene end was trimmed by 5 bases and the J gene end by 1 base; junction bases not matched to a gene: 4. This CDR3 comprises 14 residues. The germline V gene encodes CDR1 SGHTA and CDR2 FQGNSA. The CDR3 bases are TGTGCCAGCAGCCCACAGGGGTCCCAAGAGACCCAGTACTTC. Protein sequence: CASSPQGSQETQYF.

The chain is built from TRBV7-3 and TRBJ2-2; 8 positions agree with TRBD1. CDR3 length equals 13 residues. The V and J ends lost 5 bases and 7 bases, in that order; junction bases with no gene match: 3. Germline lookup yields CDR1 SGHTA and CDR2 FQGTGA. The CDR3 DNA sequence: TGTGCCAGCAGCCTGGACAGGGTCGGGGAGCTGTTTTTT. Protein sequence: CASSLDRVGELFF. Full variable domain (missing parts from reference TRBV7-3 and TRBJ2-2): GAGVSQTPSNKVTEKGKYVELRCDPISGHTALYWYRQSLGQGPEFLIYFQGTGAADDSGLPNDRFFAVRPEGSVSTLKIQRTERGDSAVYLCASSLDRVGELFFGEGSRLTVL.

The genes are TRBV29-1 and TRBJ2-5; 12 nucleotides line up with TRBD2. From germline, CDR1 is SQVTM and CDR2 ANQGSEA. The CDR3 consists of 15 residues. J lost 1 base, V lost 7 bases, and 7 bases had no gene match. In nucleotides, the CDR3 is TGCAGCGGCGGGACTAGCGGGCGAATCCAAGAGACCCAGTACTTC. Encoded protein: CSGGTSGRIQETQYF. Filled out from reference TRBV29-1 and TRBJ2-5, the complete variable domain reads SAVISQKPSRDICQRGTSLTIQCQVDSQVTMMFWYRQQPGQSLTLIATANQGSEATYESGFVIDKFPISRPNLTFSTLTVSNMSPEDSSIYLCSGGTSGRIQETQYFGPGTRLLVL.

The J gene is TRBJ2-1, the V gene TRBV3-1; 11 bases agree with TRBD2. Looked up from germline, CDR1 is LGHDT and CDR2 is YNNKEL (reference sequence). There are 15 residues in the CDR3. Unmatched junction bases numbered 5, after V lost 4 bases and J lost 6 bases. The CDR3 DNA sequence: TGTGCCAGCAGCCCCCTAGCGGGGGGCTTCAATGAGCAGTTCTTC. Protein: CASSPLAGGFNEQFF.

The rearrangement links TRBV5-1 to TRBJ2-6; D is uncertain. The germline V gene has CDR1 SGHRS and CDR2 YFSETQ. V shed 4 bases and J shed 0 bases, with 5 bases lying between them. The CDR3 is made up of 14 amino acids. The CDR3 region is CASSRDSGANVLTF. The CDR3 bases are TGCGCCAGCAGCAGAGACTCTGGGGCCAACGTCCTGACTTTC.

This clonotype was seen a few times. The CDR3 protein is CSARTQEPGNTIYF. CDR3 DNA: TGCAGTGCTAGGACACAGGAACCTGGAAACACCATATATTTT. V usage is TRBV20-1 and J usage is TRBJ1-3; D is possibly TRBD1 (5 bases). This CDR3 is built from 14 residues. V was pared by 3 bases and J by 2 bases, with 11 bases between. Per the germline V gene, CDR1 is DFQATT and CDR2 is SNEGSKA (reference sequence).

There are a few counts of this clonotype. The rearrangement uses TRBV7-2 and TRBJ2-7; 10 nucleotides match TRBD2. This CDR3 comprises 16 residues. J lost 4 bases, V lost 1 base, and 7 bases had no gene match. Germline V CDR1 and CDR2: SGHTA, FQGNSA. CDR3 DNA: TGTGCCAGCAGCTTAGGGAGCGGGGGGGCTACGTACGAGCAGTACGTC. It encodes CASSLGSGGATYEQYV.

The chain uses TRBV11-3 and TRBJ2-5; 11 bases fit TRBD1. There are 16 residues in the CDR3. J was trimmed by 3 bases and V by 5 bases; bases with no gene match: 8. Germline V gene lookup returns CDR1 SGHNT and CDR2 YENEEA. CDR3 in amino acids: CASSKRTGGAEETQYF. As DNA, the CDR3 is TGTGCCAGCAGCAAAAGGACAGGGGGCGCGGAAGAGACCCAGTACTTC.

In its sample, this clonotype was seen many times. The gene calls are TRBV29-1 and TRBJ2-1; possibly TRBD1 for D (5 bases). Germline V gene data show CDR1 as SQVTM and CDR2 as ANQGSEA. The CDR3 length is 16 residues. V dropped 7 bases and J dropped 1 base, with 20 bases sitting between them. The CDR3 sequence is CSASPVDTRSYNEQFF. The CDR3 DNA is TGCAGCGCCAGTCCCGTGGACACCCGATCCTACAATGAGCAGTTCTTC.

This clonotype was counted a few times. The V gene is TRBV7-9, the J gene TRBJ1-2; 9 positions agree with TRBD1. Germline V gives CDR1 SEHNR, CDR2 FQNEAQ (reference sequence). The CDR3 has 14 amino acids. Trimming at V came to 3 bases and at J to 4 bases, leaving 3 bases not matched to a gene. The chain's CDR3 is CASSLGGQGYGYTF. In nucleotides, the CDR3 is TGTGCCAGCAGCTTGGGGGGACAGGGCTATGGCTACACCTTC.

The chain employs TRBV2 and TRBJ1-6; D might be TRBD1 (6 bases). This CDR3 has 13 residues. The ends were cut back, 4 bases at V and 10 bases at J, with 11 bases in the middle. Germline CDR1 and CDR2: SNHLY and FYNNEI. The CDR3 DNA follows: TGTGCCAGCAGTGTGCAGGGGCGATCACCCCTCCACTTT. Translating it yields CASSVQGRSPLHF.

This clonotype was seen just once. The chain couples TRBV5-1 to TRBJ2-2; TRBD1 might be the D (6 bases). There are 15 residues in the CDR3. Germline loops: CDR1 SGHRS, CDR2 YFSETQ. The germline V and J ends were trimmed by 4 bases and 2 bases, with 12 bases remaining between them. CDR3 residues: CASSPRTENTGELFF. DNA of the CDR3: TGCGCCAGCAGCCCGCGGACAGAAAACACCGGGGAGCTGTTTTTT. Filled out from reference TRBV5-1 and TRBJ2-2, the complete variable domain reads KAGVTQTPRYLIKTRGQQVTLSCSPISGHRSVSWYQQTPGQGLQFLFEYFSETQRNKGNFPGRFSGRQFSNSRSEMNVSTLELGDSALYLCASSPRTENTGELFFGEGSRLTVL.

The chain links TRBV7-3 to TRBJ2-7; 10 nucleotides align to TRBD1. The CDR3 is made up of 15 amino acids. Germline V gene lookup returns CDR1 SGHTA and CDR2 FQGTGA. V trimming: 6 bases; J trimming: 4 bases; junction bases outside the gene matches: 9. CDR3 residues: CASSPTGTGEYEQYF. The CDR3 DNA reads TGTGCCAGCAGTCCGACCGGGACAGGGGAATACGAGCAGTACTTC. The whole variable domain, filled in from reference TRBV7-3 and TRBJ2-7, reads GAGVSQTPSNKVTEKGKYVELRCDPISGHTALYWYRQSLGQGPEFLIYFQGTGAADDSGLPNDRFFAVRPEGSVSTLKIQRTERGDSAVYLCASSPTGTGEYEQYFGPGTRLTVT.

The chain carries TRBV6-5 and TRBJ2-5, with 12 bases that match TRBD2. Looked up from germline, CDR1 is MNHEY and CDR2 is SVGAGI. The CDR3 has 14 residues. V lost 5 bases to trimming and J lost 5 bases; unmatched junction nucleotides: 3. In nucleotides, the CDR3 is TGTGCCAGCAGTCTAGCGGGGGGGCTTGAGACCCAGTACTTC. This translates into CASSLAGGLETQYF.

The chain is built from TRBV7-9 and TRBJ2-7; TRBD1 aligns across 9 bases. The V gene end was trimmed by 4 bases and the J gene end by 6 bases; junction bases not matched to a gene: 7. This CDR3 contains 14 residues. Germline V gene lookup returns CDR1 SEHNR and CDR2 FQNEAQ (reference sequence). The CDR3 region has the DNA TGTGCCAGCAGCTCACAGGGACAGGGAGCCGAGCAGTACGTC. Protein: CASSSQGQGAEQYV.

This clonotype was counted only a few times. The gene calls are TRBV19 and TRBJ2-5; no clear D. The V gene lost 3 bases and the J gene lost 5 bases, with 10 bases spanning the gap. Germline CDR1 is LNHDA and CDR2 is SQIVND (reference sequence). CDR3 length: 13 amino acids. The CDR3 is CASSIGGIETQYF. DNA for the CDR3: TGTGCCAGTAGTATTGGTGGGATTGAGACCCAGTACTTC.

The DNA for the CDR3 is TGTGCCAGCAGCCCTCTCAACGCCGGGGTCCAGCATTTT. Its protein product is CASSPLNAGVQHF. V is TRBV3-1 and J is TRBJ1-5; no reliable D call. This CDR3 region has 13 residues. Trimming left V 4 bases short and J 12 bases short, with 16 bases between. Germline loops: CDR1 LGHDT, CDR2 YNNKEL (reference sequence).